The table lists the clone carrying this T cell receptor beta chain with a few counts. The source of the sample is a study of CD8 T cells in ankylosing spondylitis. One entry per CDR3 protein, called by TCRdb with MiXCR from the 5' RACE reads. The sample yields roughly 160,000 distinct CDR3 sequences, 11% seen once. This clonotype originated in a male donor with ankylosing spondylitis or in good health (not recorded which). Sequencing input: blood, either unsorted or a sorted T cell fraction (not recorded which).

The CDR3 region is CASSPAVSSYEQYF. The CDR3, as DNA: TGTGCCAGCAGTCCAGCGGTGAGCTCCTACGAGCAGTACTTC. The chain employs TRBV12-3 or TRBV12-4 and TRBJ2-7, with D possibly being TRBD2 (5 bases). This CDR3 is built from 14 residues. Trimming shortened V by 5 bases and J by 0 bases, and 11 bases separated the two germline ends.